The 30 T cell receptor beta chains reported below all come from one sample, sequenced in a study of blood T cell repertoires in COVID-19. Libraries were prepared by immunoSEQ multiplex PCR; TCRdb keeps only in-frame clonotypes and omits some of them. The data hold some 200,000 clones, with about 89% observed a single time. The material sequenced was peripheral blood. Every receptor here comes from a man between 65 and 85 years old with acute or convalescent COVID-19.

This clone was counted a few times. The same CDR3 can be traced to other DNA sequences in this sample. CDR3 sequence (DNA): TGTGCCAGCAGGCTTCAGGGGGGCTATGGCTACACCTTC. Translating it yields CASRLQGGYGYTF. The gene calls are TRBV12-3 or TRBV12-4 and TRBJ1-2; 7 bases are shared with TRBD1. J gave up 4 bases and V 6 bases, and 5 bases lay outside the gene matches. The CDR3 length is 13 residues.

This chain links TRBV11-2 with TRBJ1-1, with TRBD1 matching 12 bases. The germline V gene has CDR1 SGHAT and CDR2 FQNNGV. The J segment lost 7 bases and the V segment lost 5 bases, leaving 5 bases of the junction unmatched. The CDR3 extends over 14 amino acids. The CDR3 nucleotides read TGTGCCAGCAGCCCGGGACAGGGGGCTGGTGAAGCTTTCTTT. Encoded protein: CASSPGQGAGEAFF.

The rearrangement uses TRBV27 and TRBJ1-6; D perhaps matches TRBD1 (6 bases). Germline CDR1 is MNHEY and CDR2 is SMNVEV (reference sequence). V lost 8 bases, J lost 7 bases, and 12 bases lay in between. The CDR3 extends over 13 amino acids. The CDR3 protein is CASLRDKNSPLHF. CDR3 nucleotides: TGTGCCAGCCTCAGGGACAAAAATTCACCCCTCCACTTT.

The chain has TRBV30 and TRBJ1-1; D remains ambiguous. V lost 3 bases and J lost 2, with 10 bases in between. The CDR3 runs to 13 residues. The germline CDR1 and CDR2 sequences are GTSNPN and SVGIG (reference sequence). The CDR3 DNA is TGTGCCTGGAGCAGAATTAGCAACACTGAAGCTTTCTTT. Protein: CAWSRISNTEAFF.

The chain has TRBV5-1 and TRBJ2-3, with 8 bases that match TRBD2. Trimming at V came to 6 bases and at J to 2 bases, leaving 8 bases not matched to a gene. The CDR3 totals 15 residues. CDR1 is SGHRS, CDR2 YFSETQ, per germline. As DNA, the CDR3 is TGCGCCAGCATTCGTAGCGGGATCCCCACAGATACGCAGTATTTT. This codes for CASIRSGIPTDTQYF. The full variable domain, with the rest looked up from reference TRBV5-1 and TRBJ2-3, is KAGVTQTPRYLIKTRGQQVTLSCSPISGHRSVSWYQQTPGQGLQFLFEYFSETQRNKGNFPGRFSGRQFSNSRSEMNVSTLELGDSALYLCASIRSGIPTDTQYFGPGTRLTVL.

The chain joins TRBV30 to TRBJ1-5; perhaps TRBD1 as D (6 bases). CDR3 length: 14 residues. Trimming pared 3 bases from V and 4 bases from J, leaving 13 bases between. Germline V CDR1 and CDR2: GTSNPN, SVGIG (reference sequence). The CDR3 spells CAWRTTGSNQPQHF. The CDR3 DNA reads TGTGCCTGGAGAACTACAGGGTCAAATCAGCCCCAGCATTTT.

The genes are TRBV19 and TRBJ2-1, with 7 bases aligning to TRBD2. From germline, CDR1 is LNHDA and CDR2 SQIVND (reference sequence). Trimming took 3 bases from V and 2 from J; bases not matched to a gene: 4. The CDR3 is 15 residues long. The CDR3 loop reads CASSITSGTYNEQFF. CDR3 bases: TGTGCCAGTAGTATTACCAGCGGGACCTACAATGAGCAGTTCTTC.

In DNA, the CDR3 is TGTGCCAGCAGCCCCGACAGGGCCTCTAGCACAGATACGCAGTATTTT. This sequence encodes CASSPDRASSTDTQYF. V is TRBV7-3 and J is TRBJ2-3; 7 bases are a match to TRBD1. This CDR3 contains 16 residues. V lost 5 bases to trimming and J lost 0 bases; unmatched junction nucleotides: 8. CDR1 SGHTA and CDR2 FQGTGA come from the germline V gene.

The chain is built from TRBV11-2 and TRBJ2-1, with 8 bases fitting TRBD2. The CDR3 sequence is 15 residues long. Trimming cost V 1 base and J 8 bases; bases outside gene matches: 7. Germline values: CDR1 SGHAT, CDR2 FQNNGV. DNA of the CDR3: TGTGCCAGCAGCTTAGCCCCGTCCGGGGGGGATGAGCAGTTCTTC. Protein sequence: CASSLAPSGGDEQFF.

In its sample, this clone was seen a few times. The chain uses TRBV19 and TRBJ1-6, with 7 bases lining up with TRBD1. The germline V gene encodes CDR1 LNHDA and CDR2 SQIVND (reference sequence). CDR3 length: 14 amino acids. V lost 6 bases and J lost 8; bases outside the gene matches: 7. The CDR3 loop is CASRAPGGYSPLHF. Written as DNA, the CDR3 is TGTGCCAGTAGGGCCCCAGGGGGATATTCACCCCTCCACTTT.

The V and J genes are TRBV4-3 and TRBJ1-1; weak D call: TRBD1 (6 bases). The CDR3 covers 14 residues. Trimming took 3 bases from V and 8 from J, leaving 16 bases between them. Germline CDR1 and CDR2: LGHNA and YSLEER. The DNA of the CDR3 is TGCGCCAGCAGCCACTCCTTCCCCGGGACAGAAGCTTTCTTT. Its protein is CASSHSFPGTEAFF.

The CDR3 DNA sequence: TGCGCCAGCAGCCGTCGGGACTCCAGTGGGGGTAACACCGGGGAGCTGTTTTTT. Encoded protein: CASSRRDSSGGNTGELFF. V is TRBV5-1 and J is TRBJ2-2; a possible D gene is TRBD2 (6 bases). CDR3 size: 18 residues. The germline CDR1 and CDR2 sequences are SGHRS and YFSETQ. V was shortened by 4 bases and J by 2 bases, with 21 bases between the two germline ends.

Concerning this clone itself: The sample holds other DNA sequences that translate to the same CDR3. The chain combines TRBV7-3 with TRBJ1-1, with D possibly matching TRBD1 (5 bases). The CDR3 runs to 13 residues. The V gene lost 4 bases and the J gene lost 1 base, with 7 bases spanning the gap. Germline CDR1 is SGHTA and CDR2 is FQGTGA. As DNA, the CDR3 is TGTGCCAGCAGCTCTCAGGGGAACACTGAAGCTTTCTTT. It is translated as CASSSQGNTEAFF.

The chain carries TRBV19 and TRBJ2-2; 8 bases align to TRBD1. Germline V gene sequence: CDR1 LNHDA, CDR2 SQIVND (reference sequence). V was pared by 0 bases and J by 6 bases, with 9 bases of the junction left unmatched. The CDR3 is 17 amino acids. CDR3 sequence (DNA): TGTGCCAGTAGTATAGATCAGGACAGGGCGAGGGCCGGGGAGCTGTTTTTT. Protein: CASSIDQDRARAGELFF.

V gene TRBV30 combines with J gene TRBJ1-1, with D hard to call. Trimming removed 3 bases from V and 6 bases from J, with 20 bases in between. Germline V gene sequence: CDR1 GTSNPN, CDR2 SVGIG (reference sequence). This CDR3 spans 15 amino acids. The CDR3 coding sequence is TGTGCCTGGAGCCCCTTGCCTTTTCCGTACTCTGAAGCTTTCTTT. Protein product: CAWSPLPFPYSEAFF.

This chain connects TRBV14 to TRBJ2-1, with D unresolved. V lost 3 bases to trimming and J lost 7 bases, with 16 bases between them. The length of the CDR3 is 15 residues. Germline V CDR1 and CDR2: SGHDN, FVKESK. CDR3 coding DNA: TGTGCCAGCAGCCAGTCTTACCAGAGAGGTAATGAGCAGTTCTTC. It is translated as CASSQSYQRGNEQFF.

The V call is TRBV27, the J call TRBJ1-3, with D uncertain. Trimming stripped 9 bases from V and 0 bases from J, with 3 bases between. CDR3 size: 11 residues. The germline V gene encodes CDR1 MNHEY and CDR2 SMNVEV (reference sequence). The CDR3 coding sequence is TGTGCCAGTCGCTCTGGAAACACCATATATTTT. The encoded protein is CASRSGNTIYF.

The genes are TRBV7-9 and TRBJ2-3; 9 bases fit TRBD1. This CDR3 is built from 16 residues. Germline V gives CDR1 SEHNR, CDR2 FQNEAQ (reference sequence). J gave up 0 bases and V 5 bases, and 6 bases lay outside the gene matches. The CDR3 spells CASSVGQGISTDTQYF. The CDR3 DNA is TGTGCCAGCAGCGTCGGACAGGGGATTAGCACAGATACGCAGTATTTT.

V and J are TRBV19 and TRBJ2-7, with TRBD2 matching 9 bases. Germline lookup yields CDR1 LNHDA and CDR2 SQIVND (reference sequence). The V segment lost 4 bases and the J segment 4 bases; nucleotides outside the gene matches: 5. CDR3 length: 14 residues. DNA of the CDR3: TGTGCCAGTAGTACTCTAGCGGGAAGGTACGAGCAGTACTTC. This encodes CASSTLAGRYEQYF.

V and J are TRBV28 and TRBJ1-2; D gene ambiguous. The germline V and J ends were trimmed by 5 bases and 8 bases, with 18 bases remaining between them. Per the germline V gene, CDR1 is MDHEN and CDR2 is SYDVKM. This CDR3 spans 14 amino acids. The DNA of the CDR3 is TGTGCCAGCAGTCCCGGGATCCGCCGGGAAGGCTACACCTTC. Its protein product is CASSPGIRREGYTF.

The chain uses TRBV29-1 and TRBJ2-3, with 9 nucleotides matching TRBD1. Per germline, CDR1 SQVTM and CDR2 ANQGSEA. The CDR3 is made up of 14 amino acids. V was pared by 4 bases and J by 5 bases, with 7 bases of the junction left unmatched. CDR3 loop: CSVGRQGGGDTQYF. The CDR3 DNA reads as TGCAGCGTTGGAAGACAGGGGGGCGGAGATACGCAGTATTTT.

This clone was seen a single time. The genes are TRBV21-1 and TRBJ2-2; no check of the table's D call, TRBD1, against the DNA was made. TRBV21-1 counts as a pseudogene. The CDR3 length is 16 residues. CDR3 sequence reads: CASSLWTGDCSGELFF. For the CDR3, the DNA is TGTGCCAGCAGCCTATGGACAGGGGATTGTTCCGGGGAGCTGTTTTTT.

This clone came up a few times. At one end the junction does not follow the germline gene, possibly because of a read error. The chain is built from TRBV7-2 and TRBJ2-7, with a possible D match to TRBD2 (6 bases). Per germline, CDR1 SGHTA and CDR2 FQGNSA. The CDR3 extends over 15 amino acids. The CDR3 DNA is TGTGCCAGCAGCGTAGCCCCGGGACTCTCCTACGAGCAGTACTTC. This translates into CASSVAPGLSYEQYF.

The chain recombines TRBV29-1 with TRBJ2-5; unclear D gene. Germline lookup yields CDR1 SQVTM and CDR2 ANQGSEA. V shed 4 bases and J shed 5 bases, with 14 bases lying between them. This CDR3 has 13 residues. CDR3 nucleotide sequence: TGCAGCGTTGGTATCAGGTATTCGGAGACCCAGTACTTC. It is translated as CSVGIRYSETQYF.

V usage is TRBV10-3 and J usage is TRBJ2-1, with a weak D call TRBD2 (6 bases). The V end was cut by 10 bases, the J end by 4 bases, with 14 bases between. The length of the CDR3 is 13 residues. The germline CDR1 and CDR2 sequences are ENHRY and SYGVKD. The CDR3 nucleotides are TGTGCCACATCGGGACTCGAATACAATGAGCAGTTCTTC. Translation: CATSGLEYNEQFF.

This chain's CDR3 is CASSLGADYSGANVLTF. CDR3 bases: TGCGCCAGCAGCTTGGGGGCAGACTACTCTGGGGCCAACGTCCTGACTTTC. The chain recombines TRBV5-1 with TRBJ2-6; TRBD2 might be the D (5 bases). CDR3 length: 17 amino acids. The germline V gene has CDR1 SGHRS and CDR2 YFSETQ. Between the trimmed V and J ends, which lost 0 bases and 0 bases, there was a span of 10 bases.

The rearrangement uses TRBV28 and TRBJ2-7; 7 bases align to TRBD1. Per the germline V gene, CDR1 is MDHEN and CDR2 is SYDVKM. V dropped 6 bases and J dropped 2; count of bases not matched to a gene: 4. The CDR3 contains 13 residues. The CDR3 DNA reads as TGTGCCAGCAGGCCGGGACAGACCTACGAGCAGTACTTC. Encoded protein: CASRPGQTYEQYF. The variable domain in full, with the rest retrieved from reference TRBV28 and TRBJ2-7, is DVKVTQSSRYLVKRTGEKVFLECVQDMDHENMFWYRQDPGLGLRLIYFSYDVKMKEKGDIPEGYSVSREKKERFSLILESASTNQTSMYLCASRPGQTYEQYFGPGTRLTVT.

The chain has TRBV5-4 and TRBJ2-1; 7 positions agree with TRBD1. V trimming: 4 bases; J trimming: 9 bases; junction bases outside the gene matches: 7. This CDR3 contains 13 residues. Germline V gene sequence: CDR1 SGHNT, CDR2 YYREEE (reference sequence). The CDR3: CASSMGQLGEQFF. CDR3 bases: TGTGCCAGCAGCATGGGACAGCTAGGTGAGCAGTTCTTC.

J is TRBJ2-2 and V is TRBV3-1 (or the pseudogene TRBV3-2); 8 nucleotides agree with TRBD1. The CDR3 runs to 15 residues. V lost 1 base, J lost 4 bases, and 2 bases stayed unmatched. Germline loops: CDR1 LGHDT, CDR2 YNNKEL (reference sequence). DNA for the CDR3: TGTGCCAGCAGCCAAGGGGACAGGCTCACCGGGGAGCTGTTTTTT. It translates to CASSQGDRLTGELFF.

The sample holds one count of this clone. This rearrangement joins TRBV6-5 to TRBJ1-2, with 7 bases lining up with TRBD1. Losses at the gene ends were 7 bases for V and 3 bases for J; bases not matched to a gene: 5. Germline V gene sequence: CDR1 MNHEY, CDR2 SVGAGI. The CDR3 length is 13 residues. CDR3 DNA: TGTGCCAGCAAGACAGGGCAGGACTATGGCTACACCTTC. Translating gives CASKTGQDYGYTF.